This T cell receptor (beta chain) is drawn from a study of blood T cell repertoires in COVID-19. About the research overall: PBMCs, B-cell-depleted T cells, or T cells were the source of the cDNA or gDNA that made up the material.

CDR3 size: 15 residues. Germline CDR1 SGHRS, CDR2 YFSETQ. J was trimmed by 0 bases and V by 7 bases; bases with no gene match: 7. This clone was observed a single time. Here immunoSEQ multiplex PCR was the method, and the copy in TCRdb shows in-frame clones only, minus some. The table shows under 200,000 clones, with around 86% occurring only once. This TCR was sampled from a woman of 80 years or more in a cohort sampled during active or convalescent COVID-19. The sequenced sample was peripheral blood. This sequence joins TRBV5-1 and TRBJ1-2, with 9 positions matching TRBD1. CDR3: CASGTGGSPNYGYTF. For the CDR3, the DNA is TGCGCCAGCGGTACAGGGGGCTCCCCTAACTATGGCTACACCTTC.